The entry below describes one TCR beta chain. The sample is drawn from a study of blood T cell repertoires in COVID-19. Profiling relied on immunoSEQ multiplex PCR, and the TCRdb table lists in-frame clones only, not all of them. The sample has 190,000 or so clones, roughly 90% seen once. Germline CDR1 reads GTSNPN; CDR2 reads SVGIG (reference sequence). J was trimmed by 0 bases and V by 0 bases; bases with no gene match: 8. This CDR3 spans 17 amino acids. What was sequenced was PBMCs or T cells enriched from blood (not recorded which). The chain carries TRBV30 and TRBJ1-3; 7 bases match TRBD1. The receptor was isolated from a woman in her late teens or twenties who had recovered from COVID-19. In nucleotides, the CDR3 is TGTGCCTGGAGTGTGGAGGGGGCTCGGGGCTCTGGAAACACCATATATTTT. Translated, it gives CAWSVEGARGSGNTIYF.